One sample yielded the 10 T cell receptor beta chains listed below, sequenced in a study of blood T cell repertoires in COVID-19. Only in-frame clones appear in the TCRdb table, and some are missing; sequencing was by immunoSEQ multiplex PCR. Among 150,000 to 200,000 clones listed, over 80% were seen once. Sequencing was carried out using peripheral blood. All receptors come from a woman aged 70-85 years with COVID-19, enrolled during active disease.

V usage is TRBV7-2 and J usage is TRBJ2-1; 7 bases fit TRBD2. Trimming cost V 2 bases and J 9 bases; bases outside gene matches: 7. Germline CDR1 and CDR2: SGHTA and FQGNSA. The CDR3 sequence is 14 residues long. The CDR3 bases are TGTGCCAGCAGCTTACACGGGAGCGGGGTTGAGCAGTTCTTC. This gives the protein CASSLHGSGVEQFF.

The V and J genes are TRBV2 and TRBJ2-2; 9 nucleotides line up with TRBD1. The J segment lost 6 bases and the V segment lost 5 bases, leaving 4 bases of the junction unmatched. In germline, CDR1 is SNHLY, CDR2 FYNNEI. The CDR3 totals 14 residues. DNA of the CDR3: TGTGCCAGCAGTACACAGGGGGCTGCCGGGGAGCTGTTTTTT. Its translation: CASSTQGAAGELFF. The entire variable domain, with the rest obtained from reference TRBV2 and TRBJ2-2, is as follows: EPEVTQTPSHQVTQMGQEVILRCVPISNHLYFYWYRQILGQKVEFLVSFYNNEISEKSEIFDDQFSVERPDGSNFTLKIRSTKLEDSAMYFCASSTQGAAGELFFGEGSRLTVL.

The chain links TRBV2 to TRBJ2-7, with a tentative D call TRBD2 (7 bases). Germline CDR1 is SNHLY and CDR2 is FYNNEI. Trimming left V 6 bases short and J 3 bases short, with 21 bases between. CDR3 size: 16 residues. CDR3 loop: CASSGVGGRGGYEQYF. The CDR3 DNA reads as TGTGCCAGCAGCGGGGTAGGGGGGCGCGGGGGCTACGAGCAGTACTTC.

Only one count was recorded for this clone. This chain uses TRBV5-6 with TRBJ2-7; maybe TRBD1 (6 bases). The V and J ends lost 4 bases and 2 bases respectively, with 16 bases between them. The CDR3 spans 15 residues. From germline, CDR1 is SGHDT and CDR2 YYEEEE. The CDR3 DNA is TGTGCCAGCAGCGCGACAGGCAGGCCGCCCTACGAGCAGTACTTC. Amino acids: CASSATGRPPYEQYF.

The table lists this clone with a few counts. The chain uses TRBV2 and TRBJ1-5, with 7 bases fitting TRBD1. The germline V gene encodes CDR1 SNHLY and CDR2 FYNNEI. The CDR3 has 20 amino acids. The trim removed 7 bases at V and 0 bases at J, leaving 21 bases unmatched. The CDR3 DNA follows: TGTGCCAGCAATGGCCAGGGGGATATACTAACCCCCTATAGCAATCAGCCCCAGCATTTT. Translating gives CASNGQGDILTPYSNQPQHF.

J is TRBJ2-1 and V is TRBV6-5, with 12 nucleotides matching TRBD2. The V gene end was trimmed by 2 bases and the J gene end by 6 bases; junction bases not matched to a gene: 5. The CDR3 loop spans 16 amino acids. Per the germline V gene, CDR1 is MNHEY and CDR2 is SVGAGI. In DNA form, the CDR3 reads TGTGCCAGCAGTTACACCCGGACTAGCGGGACCAATGAGCAGTTCTTC. The encoded protein is CASSYTRTSGTNEQFF.

This rearrangement joins TRBV12-5 to TRBJ1-5; the D gene is possibly TRBD1 (5 bases). The CDR3 totals 16 residues. Germline V gives CDR1 LGHNT, CDR2 FRNRAP. Trimming shortened V by 1 base and J by 6 bases, and 16 bases separated the two germline ends. In DNA, the CDR3 is TGTGCTAGTGGTTTGGATGGCAGGGATGTGACTCAGCCCCAGCATTTT. Its translation is CASGLDGRDVTQPQHF.

The V and J genes are TRBV7-2 and TRBJ2-2, with D perhaps matching TRBD2 (6 bases). V was pared by 2 bases and J by 7 bases, with 17 bases between. The V gene's germline CDR1 is SGHTA and CDR2 FQGNSA. The CDR3 has 16 residues. The CDR3 DNA reads TGTGCCAGCAGCTTACGTTTAGCGGAGGGGCACGGGGAGCTGTTTTTT. Its translation: CASSLRLAEGHGELFF.

The chain joins TRBV7-9 to TRBJ2-7; 11 positions agree with TRBD1. Germline values: CDR1 SEHNR, CDR2 FQNEAQ (reference sequence). The CDR3 runs 16 residues. V gave up 5 bases and J gave up 0 bases; unmatched junction bases: 6. CDR3: CASSPFGTGGSYEQYF. DNA for the CDR3: TGTGCCAGCAGCCCCTTCGGGACAGGGGGCTCCTACGAGCAGTACTTC. Together with reference TRBV7-9 and TRBJ2-7, the CDR3 gives the full variable domain: DTGVSQNPRHKITKRGQNVTFRCDPISEHNRLYWYRQTLGQGPEFLTYFQNEAQLEKSRLLSDRFSAERPKGSFSTLEIQRTEQGDSAMYLCASSPFGTGGSYEQYFGPGTRLTVT.

The V gene is TRBV11-2, the J gene TRBJ1-6, with D hard to call. The ends were cut back, 3 bases at V and 13 bases at J, with 13 bases in the middle. Germline values: CDR1 SGHAT, CDR2 FQNNGV. The CDR3 length is 13 residues. The DNA of the CDR3 is TGTGCCAGCAGCTTGAATATCCGAGGGCCCCTCCACTTT. As protein: CASSLNIRGPLHF. The full variable domain, in which reference TRBV11-2 and TRBJ1-6 provide the parts outside the CDR3, is EAGVAQSPRYKIIEKRQSVAFWCNPISGHATLYWYQQILGQGPKLLIQFQNNGVVDDSQLPKDRFSAERLKGVDSTLKIQPAKLEDSAVYLCASSLNIRGPLHFGNGTRLTVT.